This T cell receptor beta chain appears in the sequencing data of a study of early T cells in non-severe SARS-CoV-2 infection. This clonotype has only a few counts. TCRdb reprocessed the 5' RACE reads with MiXCR, giving one entry per CDR3 protein. This sample has over 50,000 distinct CDR3 sequences, with around 8% found just once. Germline V gene data show CDR1 as SGHTA and CDR2 as FQGNSA. The CDR3 covers 10 residues. The V gene lost 10 bases and the J gene lost 6 bases, with 8 bases spanning the gap. Sample: whole blood. The chain recombines TRBV7-2 with TRBJ2-3, with D maybe TRBD2 (5 bases). The sequence was obtained from an adult who was a healthcare worker with PCR-confirmed SARS-CoV-2 infection or an uninfected control (not recorded which). CDR3 in amino acids: CANGLDTQYF. CDR3 nucleotides: TGTGCCAACGGACTGGATACGCAGTATTTT.